These T cell receptor beta chains were read from a single sample in a study of T cells after yellow fever vaccination. From the 5' RACE reads, TCRdb called clonotypes with MiXCR, one entry per CDR3 protein. The sample comprises about 60,000 distinct CDR3 sequences, approximately 6.9% of which are singletons, and roughly two fifths rests with the top ten. This material consisted of CD8+ T cells sorted from PBMCs, taken on the day of the first yellow fever vaccination. The receptor set was obtained from a man in his late teens or twenties who received the YFV17D yellow fever vaccine. The CDR3 runs from the conserved cysteine through the conserved F or W. A D gene is named only where the DNA matches it firmly. The size field is filled for only some rows; it gives once, few, many or a size class.

>TRBD2|TRBV11-2|-|TRBJ2-1|15
TGTGCCAGCAGCTGGCCTAGCGGGGGTTACAATGAGCAGTTCTTC
CASSWPSGGYNEQFF
>TRBD1|TRBV6-5|many|TRBJ2-4|15
TGTGCCAGCAGTTCCGGGACAGTACCAAAAAACATTCAGTACTTC
CASSSGTVPKNIQYF
>-|TRBV5-1|-|TRBJ2-3|15
TGCGCCAGCAGAACAGGGTCGCGGAGCACAGATACGCAGTATTTT
CASRTGSRSTDTQYF
>TRBD1|TRBV30|-|TRBJ1-2|12
TGTGCCTGGAGTGTTGGGGACAGGGTTCACACCTTC
CAWSVGDRVHTF
>-|TRBV11-1|many|TRBJ2-2|15
TGTGCCAGCAGCTTAGGTCTTGGGATCGTCGGGGAGCTGTTTTTT
CASSLGLGIVGELFF
>-|TRBV3-1|-|TRBJ2-3|14
TGTGCCAGCAGCCTCAGAGGACCCACAGATACGCAGTATTTT
CASSLRGPTDTQYF
>-|TRBV27|many|TRBJ1-2|14
TGTGCCAGCAGTTTGTCGGGGATTAACTATGGCTACACCTTC
CASSLSGINYGYTF
>-|TRBV20-1|-|TRBJ1-1|13
TGCAGTGCGTGGGACGGGGAGAACACTGAAGCTTTCTTT
CSAWDGENTEAFF
>-|TRBV2|-|TRBJ2-5|14
TGTGCCAGCAGTCCCGGACTGGTAAGGGAGACCCAGTACTTC
CASSPGLVRETQYF
>TRBD2|TRBV20-1|many|TRBJ2-1|13
TGCAGTGTAAGCGGGGGGGTCTGGAATGAGCAGTTCTTC
CSVSGGVWNEQFF
>-|TRBV12-3/TRBV12-4|few|TRBJ2-5|13
TGTGCCAGCAGTTTATGGCAGGAAGAGACCCAGTACTTC
CASSLWQEETQYF
>-|TRBV15|-|TRBJ1-1|16
TGTGCCACCAGCAGCGGGGTGGAGGGGCTGAACACTGAAGCTTTCTTT
CATSSGVEGLNTEAFF
>-|TRBV4-1|many|TRBJ1-5|15
TGCGCCAGCAGCCAAGGACCAGGGGAGGCTCAGCCCCAGCATTTT
CASSQGPGEAQPQHF
>-|TRBV4-2|-|TRBJ2-1|14
TGTGCCATGAGCCCCGAGGTCCGGCACAATGAGCAGTTCTTC
CAMSPEVRHNEQFF
>-|TRBV28|many|TRBJ2-3|12
TGTGCCAGCGAGGACCCGGGAGATACGCAGTATTTT
CASEDPGDTQYF
>-|TRBV20-1|many|TRBJ1-2|13
TGCAGTGCTAGAGATAAGACGAGCTATGGCTACACCTTC
CSARDKTSYGYTF
>-|TRBV5-5|-|TRBJ1-3|11
TGTGCCAGCACTACTGGAAACACCATATATTTT
CASTTGNTIYF
>-|TRBV6-5|few|TRBJ1-5|15
TGTGCCAGCAGTTACGAGGGCAGAACCAATCAGCCCCAGCATTTT
CASSYEGRTNQPQHF
>TRBD2|TRBV14|-|TRBJ2-1|16
TGTGCCAGCAGCCGGATAGCGGGGGGTCCGAACAATGAGCAGTTCTTC
CASSRIAGGPNNEQFF
>TRBD2|TRBV6-4|few|TRBJ2-3|15
TGTGCCAGCAGTGAAGGCGGGGGGGCCGCAGATACGCAGTATTTT
CASSEGGGAADTQYF
>-|TRBV28|-|TRBJ1-2|13
TGTGCCAGCAGTTTTATTATAGACTATGGCTACACCTTC
CASSFIIDYGYTF
>TRBD1|TRBV27|many|TRBJ1-2|17
TGTGCCAGTCACTCAACCGGGACAGGGATAGCTAACTATGGCTACACCTTC
CASHSTGTGIANYGYTF
>TRBD1|TRBV11-2|many|TRBJ2-5|14
TGTGCCAGCTGGGACAGGGGGGGCCAAGAGACCCAGTACTTC
CASWDRGGQETQYF
>TRBD2|TRBV25-1|-|TRBJ2-1|16
TGTGCCAGCAGCATTACGGGACTAGCGGCGTACAATGAGCAGTTCTTC
CASSITGLAAYNEQFF
>TRBD2|TRBV5-1|many|TRBJ2-1|14
TGCGCCAGCAGCTTGGATGCGGGAGGCTATGAGCAGTTCTTC
CASSLDAGGYEQFF
>-|TRBV5-6|-|TRBJ2-7|14
TGTGCCAGCAGCTTGGTTAGTACCCCCTACGAGCAGTACTTC
CASSLVSTPYEQYF
>-|TRBV29-1|-|TRBJ2-7|14
TGCAGCGTTAGTTTGTATCGGACAGTCTACGAGCAGTACTTC
CSVSLYRTVYEQYF